Below, one T cell receptor beta chain is given with its context. Profiling relied on immunoSEQ multiplex PCR, and the TCRdb table lists in-frame clones only, not all of them. The sample carries 150,000 to 200,000 clones, more than 65% recorded once. The record originates from a study of blood T cell repertoires in COVID-19. Study in general: Donors in the United States, Italy and Spain gave samples during acute or convalescent COVID-19. In each case, the material was cDNA or gDNA derived from T cells, B-cell-depleted T cells, or PBMCs.

Sequencing was carried out using PBMCs or T cells enriched from blood (not recorded which). The clonotype originates from a woman in her 50s with acute COVID-19.

The CDR3 bases are TGCGCCAGCAGCACGGTTCCGGGAACCAATCAGCCCCAGCATTTT. The encoded protein is CASSTVPGTNQPQHF. The chain links TRBV5-1 to TRBJ1-5; D unclear. The V gene's germline CDR1 is SGHRS and CDR2 YFSETQ. Trimming took 4 bases from V and 3 from J, leaving 14 bases between them. The CDR3 loop spans 15 amino acids.